The next 3 T cell receptor beta chains were all read from a single sample in a study of control samples from healthy donors and cancer patients. The protocol was immunoSEQ multiplex PCR, while the TCRdb copy is restricted to in-frame clones and leaves out a portion. The repertoire holds 130,000 or so clones, with less than 95% as singletons. Sequenced material: blood. The receptor source for this set is a man younger than 30 in good health.

V gene TRBV18 combines with J gene TRBJ1-1, with D possibly being TRBD1 (6 bases). The V and J ends lost 3 bases and 0 bases respectively, with 11 bases between them. The CDR3 has 15 residues. CDR1 and CDR2 from the germline V gene are KGHSH and LQKENI. CDR3 residues: CASSPSGHLNTEAFF. CDR3 bases: TGTGCCAGCTCACCCTCGGGACACTTGAACACTGAAGCTTTCTTT.

The chain combines TRBV6-4 with TRBJ2-5, with D unclear. The CDR3 length is 12 residues. V was pared by 4 bases and J by 2 bases, with 5 bases between. Germline V gene data show CDR1 as MRHNA and CDR2 as SNTAGT. The CDR3, as DNA: TGTGCCAGCAGTGTTCGGCAAGAGACCCAGTACTTC. Residues: CASSVRQETQYF.

The chain links TRBV18 to TRBJ2-3; 7 bases align to TRBD2. Losses at the gene ends were 0 bases for V and 4 bases for J; bases not matched to a gene: 16. The CDR3 is 19 residues long. Germline V gives CDR1 KGHSH, CDR2 LQKENI. The CDR3 DNA reads TGTGCCAGCTCACCACCGAGCGGGGTGGCATTGTTTGGGTCAGATACGCAGTATTTT. This translates into CASSPPSGVALFGSDTQYF.